This is a list of T cell receptor beta chains from one sample in a study of cytomegalovirus exposure and HLA in healthy donors. Using immunoSEQ multiplex PCR, the repertoire was profiled, and TCRdb retains in-frame clones only, with some absent. The sample gives 250,000 or so clones, approximately 87% of which show up once; 1.3% is in the top ten. Sequenced sample: PBMCs. The receptors come from a human donor in good health. Both conserved end residues are part of each CDR3.

TRBJ2-4 TRBV6-5 CASRAGLGKNIQYF
TRBJ2-2 TRBV28 CASSLSGSGGGELFF
TRBJ1-2 TRBV18 CASSPEQGADYGYTF
TRBJ2-2 TRBV6-6 CASATNTGELFF
TRBJ2-2 TRBV7-9 CASSSPGTSRRELFF
TRBJ2-1 TRBV4-3 CASSQELLAGDNEQFF
TRBJ1-1 TRBV4-3 CASSQDAGRSEAFF
TRBJ2-1 TRBV19 CASSIRLDRQFF
TRBJ1-1 TRBV6-6 CASSTQGTNTEAFF
TRBJ2-3 TRBV10-3 CAITGRGDGTDTQYF
TRBJ1-2 TRBV15 CATSPDRGYGYTF